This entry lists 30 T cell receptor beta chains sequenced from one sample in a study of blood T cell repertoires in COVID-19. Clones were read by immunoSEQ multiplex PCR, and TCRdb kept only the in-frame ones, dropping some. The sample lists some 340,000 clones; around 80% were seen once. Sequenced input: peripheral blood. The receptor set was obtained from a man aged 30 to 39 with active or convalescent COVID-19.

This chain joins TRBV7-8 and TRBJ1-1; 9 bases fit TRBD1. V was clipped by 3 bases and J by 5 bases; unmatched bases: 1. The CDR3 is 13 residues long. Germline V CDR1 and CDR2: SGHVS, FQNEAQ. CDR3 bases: TGTGCCAGCAGCTTCGGACAGGGGACTGAAGCTTTCTTT. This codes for CASSFGQGTEAFF. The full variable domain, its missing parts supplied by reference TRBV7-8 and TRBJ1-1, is GAGVSQSPRYKVAKRGQDVALRCDPISGHVSLFWYQQALGQGPEFLTYFQNEAQLDKSGLPSDRFFAERPEGSVSTLKIQRTQQEDSAVYLCASSFGQGTEAFFGQGTRLTVV.

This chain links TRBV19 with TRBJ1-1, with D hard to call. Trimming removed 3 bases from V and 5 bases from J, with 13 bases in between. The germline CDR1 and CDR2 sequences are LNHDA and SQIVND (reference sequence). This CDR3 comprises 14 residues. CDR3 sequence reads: CASSIGRIGTEAFF. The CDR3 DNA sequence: TGTGCCAGTAGTATTGGCAGGATTGGGACTGAAGCTTTCTTT.

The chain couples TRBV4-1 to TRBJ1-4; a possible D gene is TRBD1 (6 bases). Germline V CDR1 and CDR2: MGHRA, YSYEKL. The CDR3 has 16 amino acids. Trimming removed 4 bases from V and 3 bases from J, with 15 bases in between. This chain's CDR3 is CASSPPYRDANEKLFF. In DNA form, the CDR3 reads TGCGCCAGCAGCCCGCCTTACAGGGATGCTAATGAAAAACTGTTTTTT.

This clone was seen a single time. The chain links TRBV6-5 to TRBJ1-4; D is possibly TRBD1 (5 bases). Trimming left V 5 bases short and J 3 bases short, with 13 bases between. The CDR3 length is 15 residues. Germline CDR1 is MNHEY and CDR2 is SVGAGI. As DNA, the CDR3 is TGTGCCAGCAGTCCTTGGAGGGGTGCTAATGAAAAACTGTTTTTT. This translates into CASSPWRGANEKLFF.

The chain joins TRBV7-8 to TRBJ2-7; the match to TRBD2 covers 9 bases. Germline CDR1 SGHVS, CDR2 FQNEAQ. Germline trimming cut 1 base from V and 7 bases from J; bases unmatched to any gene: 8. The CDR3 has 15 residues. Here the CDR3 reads CASSLGGGGAWEQYF. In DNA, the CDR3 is TGTGCCAGCAGCTTAGGTGGCGGGGGGGCCTGGGAGCAGTACTTC.

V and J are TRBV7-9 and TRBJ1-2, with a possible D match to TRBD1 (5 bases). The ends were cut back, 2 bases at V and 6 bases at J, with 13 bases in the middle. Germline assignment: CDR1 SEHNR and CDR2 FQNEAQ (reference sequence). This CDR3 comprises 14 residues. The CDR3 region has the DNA TGTGCCAGCAGCTTAACGACAGTTCTGCATGGCTACACCTTC. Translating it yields CASSLTTVLHGYTF.

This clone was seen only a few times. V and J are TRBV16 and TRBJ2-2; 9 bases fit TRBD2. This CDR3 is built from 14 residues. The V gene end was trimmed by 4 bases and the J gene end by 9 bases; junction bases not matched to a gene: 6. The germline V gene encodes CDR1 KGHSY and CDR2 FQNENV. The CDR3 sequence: CASSRGRASRELFF. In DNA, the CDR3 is TGTGCCAGCAGCCGCGGGAGGGCCAGCCGGGAGCTGTTTTTT.

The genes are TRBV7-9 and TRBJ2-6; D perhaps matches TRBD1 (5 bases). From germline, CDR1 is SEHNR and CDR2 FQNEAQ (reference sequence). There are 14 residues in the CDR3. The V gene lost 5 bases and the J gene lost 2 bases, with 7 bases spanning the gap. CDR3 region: CASSPRAGANVLTF. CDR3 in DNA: TGTGCCAGCAGCCCCAGGGCTGGGGCCAACGTCCTGACTTTC.

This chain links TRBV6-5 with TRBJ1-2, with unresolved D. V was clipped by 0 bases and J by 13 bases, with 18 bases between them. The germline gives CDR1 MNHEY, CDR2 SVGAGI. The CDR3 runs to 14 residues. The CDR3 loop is CASSYSNIPRLFTF. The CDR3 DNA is TGTGCCAGCAGTTACTCGAACATACCTCGCCTCTTCACCTTC.

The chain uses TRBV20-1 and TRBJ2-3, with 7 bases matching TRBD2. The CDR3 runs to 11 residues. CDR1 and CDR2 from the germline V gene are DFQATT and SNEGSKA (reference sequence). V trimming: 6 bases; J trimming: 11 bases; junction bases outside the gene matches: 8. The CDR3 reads CSARGREEQYF. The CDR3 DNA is TGCAGTGCCCGGGGTCGGGAGGAGCAGTATTTT.

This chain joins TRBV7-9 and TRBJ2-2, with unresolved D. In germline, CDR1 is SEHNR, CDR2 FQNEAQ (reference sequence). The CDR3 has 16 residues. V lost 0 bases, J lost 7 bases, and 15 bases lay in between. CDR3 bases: TGTGCCAGCAGCTTAGCGTCGCTAGAAAATGGCGGGGAGCTGTTTTTT. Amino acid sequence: CASSLASLENGGELFF.

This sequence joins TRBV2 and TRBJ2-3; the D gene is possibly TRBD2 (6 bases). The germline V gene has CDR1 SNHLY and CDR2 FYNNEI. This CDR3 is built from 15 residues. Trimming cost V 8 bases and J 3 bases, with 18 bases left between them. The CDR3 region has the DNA TGTGCCAGCGGAGGGGCCCGAGGTCTTACAGATACGCAGTATTTT. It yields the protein CASGGARGLTDTQYF.

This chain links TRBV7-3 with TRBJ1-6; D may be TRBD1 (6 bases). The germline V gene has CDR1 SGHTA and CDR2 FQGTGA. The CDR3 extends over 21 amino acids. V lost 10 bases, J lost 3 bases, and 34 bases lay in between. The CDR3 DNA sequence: TGTGCCACCTGGCGGGGGACACCCGGGCCCGTGGACCGTTTCTATAATTCACCCCTCCACTTT. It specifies CATWRGTPGPVDRFYNSPLHF.

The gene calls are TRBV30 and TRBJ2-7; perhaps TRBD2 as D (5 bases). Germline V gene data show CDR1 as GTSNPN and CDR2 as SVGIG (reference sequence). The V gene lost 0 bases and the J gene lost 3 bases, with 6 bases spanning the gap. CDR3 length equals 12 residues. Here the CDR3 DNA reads TGTGCCTGGAGTGTACGGGACTACGAGCAGTACTTC. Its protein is CAWSVRDYEQYF.

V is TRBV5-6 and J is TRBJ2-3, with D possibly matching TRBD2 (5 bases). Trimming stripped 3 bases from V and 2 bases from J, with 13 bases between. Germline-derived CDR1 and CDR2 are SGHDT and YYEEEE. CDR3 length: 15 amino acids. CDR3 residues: CASSSPQRSTDTQYF. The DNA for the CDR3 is TGTGCCAGCAGCTCCCCTCAGCGGTCCACAGATACGCAGTATTTT.

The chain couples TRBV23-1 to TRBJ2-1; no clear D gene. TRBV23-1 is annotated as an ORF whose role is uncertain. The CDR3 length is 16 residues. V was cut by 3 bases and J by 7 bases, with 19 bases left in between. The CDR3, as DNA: TGCGCCAGCAGTCATTTTGGGCCAAATGTCAAAAATGAGCAGTTCTTC. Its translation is CASSHFGPNVKNEQFF.

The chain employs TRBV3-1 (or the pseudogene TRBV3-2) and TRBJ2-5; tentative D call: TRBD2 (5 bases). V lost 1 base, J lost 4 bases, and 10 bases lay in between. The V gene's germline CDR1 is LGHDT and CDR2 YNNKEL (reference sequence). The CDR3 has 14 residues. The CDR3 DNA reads TGTGCCAGCAGCCAAGGAACCGAGGGAGAGACCCAGTACTTC. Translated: CASSQGTEGETQYF.

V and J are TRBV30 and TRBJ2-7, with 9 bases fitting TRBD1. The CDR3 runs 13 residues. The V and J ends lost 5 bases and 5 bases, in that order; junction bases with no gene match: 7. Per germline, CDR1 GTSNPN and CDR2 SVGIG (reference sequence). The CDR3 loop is CAWVRDRDDEQYF. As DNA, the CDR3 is TGTGCCTGGGTCCGGGACAGGGACGACGAGCAGTACTTC.

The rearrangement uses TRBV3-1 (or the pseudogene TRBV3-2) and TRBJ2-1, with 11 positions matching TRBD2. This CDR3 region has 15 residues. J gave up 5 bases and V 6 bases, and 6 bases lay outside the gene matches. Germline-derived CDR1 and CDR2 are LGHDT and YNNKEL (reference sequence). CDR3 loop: CASRVAGGIHNEQFF. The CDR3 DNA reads TGTGCCAGCAGGGTAGCGGGAGGGATCCACAATGAGCAGTTCTTC.

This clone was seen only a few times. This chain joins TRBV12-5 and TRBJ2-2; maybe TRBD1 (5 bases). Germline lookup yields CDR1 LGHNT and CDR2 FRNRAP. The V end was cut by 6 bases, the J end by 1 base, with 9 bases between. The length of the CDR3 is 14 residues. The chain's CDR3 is CASGSDRNTGELFF. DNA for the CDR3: TGTGCTAGTGGCTCCGACAGGAACACCGGGGAGCTGTTTTTT.

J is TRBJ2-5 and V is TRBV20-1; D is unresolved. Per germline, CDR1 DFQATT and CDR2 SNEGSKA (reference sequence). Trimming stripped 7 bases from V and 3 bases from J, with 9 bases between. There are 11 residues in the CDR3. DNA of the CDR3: TGCAGTGGCCTATTGAAAGAGACCCAGTACTTC. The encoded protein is CSGLLKETQYF.

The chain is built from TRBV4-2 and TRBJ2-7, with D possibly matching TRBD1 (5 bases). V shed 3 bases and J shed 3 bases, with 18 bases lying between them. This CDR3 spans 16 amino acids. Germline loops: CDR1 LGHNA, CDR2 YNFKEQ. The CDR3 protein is CASSHVIRTPFYEQYF. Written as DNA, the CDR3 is TGTGCCAGCAGCCACGTTATTCGGACACCTTTCTACGAGCAGTACTTC.

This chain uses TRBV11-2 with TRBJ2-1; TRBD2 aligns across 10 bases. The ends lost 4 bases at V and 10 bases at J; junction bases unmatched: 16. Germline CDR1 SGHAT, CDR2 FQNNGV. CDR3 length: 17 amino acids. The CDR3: CASSSGTSVGRSVEQFF. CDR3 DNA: TGTGCCAGCAGCTCCGGGACTAGCGTAGGCCGCTCAGTCGAGCAGTTCTTC.

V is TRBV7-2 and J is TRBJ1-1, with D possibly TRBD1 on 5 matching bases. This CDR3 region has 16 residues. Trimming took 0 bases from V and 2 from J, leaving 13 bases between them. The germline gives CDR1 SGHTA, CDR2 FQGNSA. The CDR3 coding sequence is TGTGCCAGCAGCTTAGCGCTGGGGGGGGGAAACACTGAAGCTTTCTTT. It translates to CASSLALGGGNTEAFF.

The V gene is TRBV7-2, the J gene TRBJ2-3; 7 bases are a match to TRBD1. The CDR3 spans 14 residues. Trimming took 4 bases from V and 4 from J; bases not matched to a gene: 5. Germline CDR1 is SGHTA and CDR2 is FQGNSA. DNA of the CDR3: TGTGCCAGCAGCTCCGGGACAGTTGCAGATACGCAGTATTTT. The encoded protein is CASSSGTVADTQYF.

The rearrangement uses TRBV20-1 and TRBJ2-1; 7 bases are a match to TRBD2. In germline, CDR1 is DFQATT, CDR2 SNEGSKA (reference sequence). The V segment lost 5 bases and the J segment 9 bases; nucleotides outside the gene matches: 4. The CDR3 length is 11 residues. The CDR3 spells CSAASGGEQFF. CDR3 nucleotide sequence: TGCAGTGCTGCTAGCGGAGGTGAGCAGTTCTTC.

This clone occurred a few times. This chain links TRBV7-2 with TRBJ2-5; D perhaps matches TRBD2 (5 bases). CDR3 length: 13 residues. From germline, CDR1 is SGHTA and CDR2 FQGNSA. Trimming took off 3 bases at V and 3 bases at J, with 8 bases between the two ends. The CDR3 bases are TGTGCCAGCAGCTTTTTGACTAAAGAGACCCAGTACTTC. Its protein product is CASSFLTKETQYF.

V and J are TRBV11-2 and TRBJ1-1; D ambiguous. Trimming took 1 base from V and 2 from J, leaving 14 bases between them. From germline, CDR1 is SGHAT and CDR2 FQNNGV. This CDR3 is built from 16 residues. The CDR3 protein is CASSLGRGRGNTEAFF. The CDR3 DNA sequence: TGTGCCAGCAGCTTAGGACGAGGCCGGGGAAACACTGAAGCTTTCTTT.

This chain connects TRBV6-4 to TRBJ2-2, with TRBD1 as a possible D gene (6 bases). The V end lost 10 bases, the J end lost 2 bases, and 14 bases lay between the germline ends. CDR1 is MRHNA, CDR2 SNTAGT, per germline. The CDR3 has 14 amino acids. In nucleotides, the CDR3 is TGTGCCACCTCCGGACAGTTTAACACCGGGGAGCTGTTTTTT. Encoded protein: CATSGQFNTGELFF.

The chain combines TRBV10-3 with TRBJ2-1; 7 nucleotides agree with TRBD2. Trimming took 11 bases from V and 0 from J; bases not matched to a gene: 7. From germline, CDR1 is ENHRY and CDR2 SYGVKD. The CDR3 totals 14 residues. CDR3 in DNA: TGTGCCTCTAGCGGACCTAGCTCCTACAATGAGCAGTTCTTC. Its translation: CASSGPSSYNEQFF.